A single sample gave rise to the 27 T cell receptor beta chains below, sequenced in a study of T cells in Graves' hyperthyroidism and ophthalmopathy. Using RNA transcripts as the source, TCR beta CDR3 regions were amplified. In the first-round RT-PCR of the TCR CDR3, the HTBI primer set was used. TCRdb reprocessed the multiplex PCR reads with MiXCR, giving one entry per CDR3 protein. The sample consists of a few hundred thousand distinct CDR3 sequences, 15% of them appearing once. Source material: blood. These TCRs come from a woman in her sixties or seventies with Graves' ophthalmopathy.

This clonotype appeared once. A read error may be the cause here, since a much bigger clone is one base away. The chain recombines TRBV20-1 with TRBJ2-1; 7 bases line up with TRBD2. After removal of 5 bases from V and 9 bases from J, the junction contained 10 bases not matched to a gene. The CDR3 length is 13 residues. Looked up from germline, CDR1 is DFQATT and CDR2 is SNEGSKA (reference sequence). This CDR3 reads CSARTGGRPEQFF. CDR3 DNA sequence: TGCAGTGCTCGGACTGGCGGGAGACCTGAGCAGTTCTTC.

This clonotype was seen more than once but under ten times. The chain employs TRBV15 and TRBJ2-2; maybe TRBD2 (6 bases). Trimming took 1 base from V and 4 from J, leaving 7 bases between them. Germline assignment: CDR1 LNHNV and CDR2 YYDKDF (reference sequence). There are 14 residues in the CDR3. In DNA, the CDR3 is TGTGCCACCAGCAGAGCGGGAGCCACCGGGGAGCTGTTTTTT. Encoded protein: CATSRAGATGELFF.

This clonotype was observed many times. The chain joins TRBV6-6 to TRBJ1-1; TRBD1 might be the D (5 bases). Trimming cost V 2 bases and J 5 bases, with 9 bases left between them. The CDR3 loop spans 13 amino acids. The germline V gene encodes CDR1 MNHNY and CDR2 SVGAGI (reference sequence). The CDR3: CASSYLGETEAFF. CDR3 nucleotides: TGTGCCAGCAGTTACCTGGGGGAAACTGAAGCTTTCTTT.

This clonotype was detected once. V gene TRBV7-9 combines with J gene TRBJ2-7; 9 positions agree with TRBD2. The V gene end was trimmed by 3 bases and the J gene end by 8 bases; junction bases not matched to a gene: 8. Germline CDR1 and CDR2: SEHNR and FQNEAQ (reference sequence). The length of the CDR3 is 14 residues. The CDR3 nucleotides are TGTGCCAGCAGCTTCGGCAGCGGGAGGCGCCAGCAGTACTTC. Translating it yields CASSFGSGRRQQYF.

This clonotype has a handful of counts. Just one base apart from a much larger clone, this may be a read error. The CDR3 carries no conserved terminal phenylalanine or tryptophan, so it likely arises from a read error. The CDR3 nucleotides read TGTGCCAGCAGTTTGCGGAGGGGCAATCAGCCCCAGCATGTT. Its protein product is CASSLRRGNQPQHV. V and J are TRBV12-3 or TRBV12-4 and TRBJ1-5; no clear D. The CDR3 sequence is 14 residues long. V was shortened by 3 bases and J by 2 bases, with 8 bases between the two germline ends.

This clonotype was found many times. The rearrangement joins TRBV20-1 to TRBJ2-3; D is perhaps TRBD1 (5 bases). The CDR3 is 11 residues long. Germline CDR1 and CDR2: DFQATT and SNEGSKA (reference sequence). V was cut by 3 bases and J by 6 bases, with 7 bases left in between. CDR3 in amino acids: CSARDIDTQYF. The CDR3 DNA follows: TGCAGTGCTAGGGACATTGATACGCAGTATTTT.

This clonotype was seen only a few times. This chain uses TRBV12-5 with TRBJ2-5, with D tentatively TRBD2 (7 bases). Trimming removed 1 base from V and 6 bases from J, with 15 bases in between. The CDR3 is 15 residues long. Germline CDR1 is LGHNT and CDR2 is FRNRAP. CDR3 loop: CASGLEGGGLKTQYF. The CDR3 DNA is TGTGCTAGTGGTTTGGAGGGGGGGGGACTTAAGACCCAGTACTTC.

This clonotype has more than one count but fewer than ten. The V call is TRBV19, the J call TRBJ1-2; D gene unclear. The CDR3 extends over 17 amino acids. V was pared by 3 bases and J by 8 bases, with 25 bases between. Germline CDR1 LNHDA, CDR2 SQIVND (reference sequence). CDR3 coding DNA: TGTGCCAGTAGTATCCAGTTCCCGGACGGCACCGTTGGGGGCTACACCTTC. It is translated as CASSIQFPDGTVGGYTF.

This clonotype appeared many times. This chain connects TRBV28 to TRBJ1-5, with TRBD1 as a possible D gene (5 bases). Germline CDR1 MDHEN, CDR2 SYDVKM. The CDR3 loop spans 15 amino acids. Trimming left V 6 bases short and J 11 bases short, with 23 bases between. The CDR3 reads CASRLGRVRIMAQHF. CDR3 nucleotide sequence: TGTGCCAGCAGGCTGGGACGGGTTCGCATCATGGCCCAGCATTTT.

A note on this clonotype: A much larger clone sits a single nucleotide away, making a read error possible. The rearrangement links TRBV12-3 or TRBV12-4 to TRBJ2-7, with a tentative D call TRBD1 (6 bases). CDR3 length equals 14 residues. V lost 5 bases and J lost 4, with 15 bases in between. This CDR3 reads CASSPTGPGYEQYF. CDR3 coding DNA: TGTGCCAGCAGTCCTACAGGGCCCGGGTACGAGCAGTACTTC.

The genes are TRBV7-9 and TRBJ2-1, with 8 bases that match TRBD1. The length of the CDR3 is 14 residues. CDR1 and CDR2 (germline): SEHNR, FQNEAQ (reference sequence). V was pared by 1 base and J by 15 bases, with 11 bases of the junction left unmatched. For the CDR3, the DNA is TGTGCCAGCAGCTTAGTTCTGCAGGGGGCTAGTTGGTTCTTC. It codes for CASSLVLQGASWFF.

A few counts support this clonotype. For the CDR3, the DNA is TGCGCCAGCAGCCTAGGCGGGACCGCTACCTACAATGAGCAGTTCTTC. Amino acids: CASSLGGTATYNEQFF. This chain connects TRBV4-1 to TRBJ2-1; maybe TRBD2 (6 bases). Trimming cost V 4 bases and J 2 bases, with 15 bases left between them. This CDR3 spans 16 amino acids. Per the germline V gene, CDR1 is MGHRA and CDR2 is YSYEKL.

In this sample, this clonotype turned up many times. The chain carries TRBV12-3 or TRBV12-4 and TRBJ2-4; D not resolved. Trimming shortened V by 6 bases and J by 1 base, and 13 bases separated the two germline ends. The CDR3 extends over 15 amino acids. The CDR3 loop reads CASSPPSGAKNIQYF. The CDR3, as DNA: TGTGCCAGCAGCCCCCCCTCCGGGGCCAAAAACATTCAGTACTTC.

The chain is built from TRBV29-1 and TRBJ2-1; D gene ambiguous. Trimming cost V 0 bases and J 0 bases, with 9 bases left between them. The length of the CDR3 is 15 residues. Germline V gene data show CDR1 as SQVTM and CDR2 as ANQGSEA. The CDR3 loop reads CSVEERISSYNEQFF. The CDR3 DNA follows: TGCAGCGTTGAAGAGCGGATTAGCTCCTACAATGAGCAGTTCTTC.

The CDR3 DNA reads as TGTGCCAGCACCTGGGATGGGGCCCAGCATTTT. Residues: CASTWDGAQHF. The J gene is TRBJ1-5, the V gene TRBV28; D is ambiguous. V shed 7 bases and J shed 11 bases, with 12 bases lying between them. CDR1 is MDHEN and CDR2 is SYDVKM in the germline V gene. The CDR3 runs to 11 residues.

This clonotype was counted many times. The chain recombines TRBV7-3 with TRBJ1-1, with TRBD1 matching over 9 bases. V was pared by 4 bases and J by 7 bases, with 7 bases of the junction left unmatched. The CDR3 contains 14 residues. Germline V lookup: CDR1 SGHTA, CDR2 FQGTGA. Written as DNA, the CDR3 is TGTGCCAGCAGCTCCGGGACAGGGCCTAATGAAGCTTTCTTT. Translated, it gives CASSSGTGPNEAFF.

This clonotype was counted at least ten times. The CDR3 protein is CATPSRGFQETQYF. The CDR3 DNA is TGTGCCACACCTAGCCGAGGGTTCCAAGAGACCCAGTACTTC. This sequence joins TRBV30 and TRBJ2-5; the D gene is possibly TRBD2 (5 bases). This CDR3 has 14 amino acids. V dropped 8 bases and J dropped 1 base, with 17 bases sitting between them. CDR1 is GTSNPN and CDR2 is SVGIG in the germline V gene (reference sequence).

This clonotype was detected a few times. CDR3 bases: TGCGCCAGCAGCTTGGAGGGAGGGCCTAACTATGGCTACACCTTC. Residues: CASSLEGGPNYGYTF. V is TRBV5-1 and J is TRBJ1-2, with D unclear. The CDR3 length is 15 residues. Germline CDR1 is SGHRS and CDR2 is YFSETQ. V lost 0 bases and J lost 0, with 9 bases in between.

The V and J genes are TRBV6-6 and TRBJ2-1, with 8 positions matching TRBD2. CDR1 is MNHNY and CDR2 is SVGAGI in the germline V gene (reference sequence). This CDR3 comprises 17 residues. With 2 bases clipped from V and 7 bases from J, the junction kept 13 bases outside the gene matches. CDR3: CASSYPTGAGDINEQFF. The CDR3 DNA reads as TGTGCCAGCAGTTACCCGACGGGAGCGGGAGATATAAATGAGCAGTTCTTC.

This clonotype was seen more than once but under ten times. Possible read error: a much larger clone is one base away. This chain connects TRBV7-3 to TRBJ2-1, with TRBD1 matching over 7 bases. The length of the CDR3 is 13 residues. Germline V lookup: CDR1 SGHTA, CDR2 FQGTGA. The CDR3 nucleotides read TGTGCCGGCAGCTTACCAGGGGGACATGAGCAGTTCTTC. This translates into CAGSLPGGHEQFF. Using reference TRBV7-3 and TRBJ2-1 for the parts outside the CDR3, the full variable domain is GAGVSQTPSNKVTEKGKYVELRCDPISGHTALYWYRQSLGQGPEFLIYFQGTGAADDSGLPNDRFFAVRPEGSVSTLKIQRTERGDSAVYLCAGSLPGGHEQFFGPGTRLTVL.

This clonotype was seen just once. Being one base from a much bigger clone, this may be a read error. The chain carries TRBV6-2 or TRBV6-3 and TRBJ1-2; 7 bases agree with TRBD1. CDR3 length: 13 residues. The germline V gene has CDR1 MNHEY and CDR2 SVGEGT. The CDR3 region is CASSQGVRYGHTF. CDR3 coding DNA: TGTGCCAGCAGCCAGGGGGTCCGGTATGGCCACACCTTC.

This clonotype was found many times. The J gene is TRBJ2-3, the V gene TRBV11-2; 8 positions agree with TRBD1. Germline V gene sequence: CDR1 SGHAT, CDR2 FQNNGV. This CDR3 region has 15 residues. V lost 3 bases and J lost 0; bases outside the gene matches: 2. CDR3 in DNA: TGTGCCAGCAGCTTGCAGGGGGCAAGCACAGATACGCAGTATTTT. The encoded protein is CASSLQGASTDTQYF.

The CDR3 nucleotides are TGTGCCATTGACAGGGTTGGCACCGGGGAGCTGTTTTTT. Translating it yields CAIDRVGTGELFF. The V and J genes are TRBV6-1 and TRBJ2-2, with 7 bases fitting TRBD1. CDR1 MNHNS and CDR2 SASEGT come from the germline V gene. CDR3 length equals 13 residues. Trimming at V came to 10 bases and at J to 4 bases, leaving 6 bases not matched to a gene.

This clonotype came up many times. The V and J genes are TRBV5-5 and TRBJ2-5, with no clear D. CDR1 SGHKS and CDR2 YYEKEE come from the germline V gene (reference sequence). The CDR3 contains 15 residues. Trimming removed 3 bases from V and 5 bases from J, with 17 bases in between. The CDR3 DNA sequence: TGTGCCAGCAGCTCTAATCCGGGCCTAAGGGAGACCCAGTACTTC. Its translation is CASSSNPGLRETQYF.

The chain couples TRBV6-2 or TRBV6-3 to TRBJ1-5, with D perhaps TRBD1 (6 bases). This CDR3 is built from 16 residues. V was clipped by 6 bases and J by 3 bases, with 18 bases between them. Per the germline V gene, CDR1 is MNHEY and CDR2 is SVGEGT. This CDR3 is CASRDSGRGDNQPQHF. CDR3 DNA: TGTGCCAGCAGGGATAGCGGGAGGGGGGACAATCAGCCCCAGCATTTT.

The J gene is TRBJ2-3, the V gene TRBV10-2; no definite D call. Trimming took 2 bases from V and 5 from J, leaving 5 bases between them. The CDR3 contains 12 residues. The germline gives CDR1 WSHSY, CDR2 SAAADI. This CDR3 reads CASSEPKDTQYF. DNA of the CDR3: TGCGCCAGCAGTGAGCCGAAAGATACGCAGTATTTT.

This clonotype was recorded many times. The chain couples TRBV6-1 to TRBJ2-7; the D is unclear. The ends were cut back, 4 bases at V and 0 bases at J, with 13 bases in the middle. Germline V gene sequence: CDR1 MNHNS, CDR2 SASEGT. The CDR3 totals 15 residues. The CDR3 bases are TGTGCCAGCAGTGTCGATTCGCGGTCCTCCTACGAGCAGTACTTC. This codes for CASSVDSRSSYEQYF.